The 24 T cell receptor beta chains reported below all come from one sample, sequenced in a study of CD8+CD57+ T cells in acquired aplastic anemia. Genomic DNA was employed as the template in profiling TCR beta VDJ and CDR3. A single record per CDR3 protein comes from TCRdb applying MiXCR to the reads. The sample contains about 400,000 distinct CDR3 sequences, around 68% of which appear only once. Source material: sorted CD4+, CD8+, or CD8+CD57+ T cells (not recorded which) from PBMCs. These receptors were taken from a human donor in good health, serving as a control.

The sample holds one count of this clonotype. At one boundary the junction diverges from the germline segment, which might be a read error. The chain is built from TRBV7-8 and TRBJ1-2; D is unresolved. Looked up from germline, CDR1 is SGHVS and CDR2 is FQNEAQ. This CDR3 comprises 13 residues. The CDR3 DNA is TGTGCCAGCAGTGCAGCACGGACCCATGGCTCCACCTTC. This codes for CASSAARTHGSTF.

The rearrangement links TRBV29-1 to TRBJ2-5; the match to TRBD1 covers 11 bases. Germline V lookup: CDR1 SQVTM, CDR2 ANQGSEA. V gave up 4 bases and J gave up 4 bases; unmatched junction bases: 2. CDR3 size: 13 residues. CDR3 in amino acids: CSVGGTGGETQYF. Here the CDR3 DNA reads TGCAGCGTTGGGGGGACAGGGGGAGAGACCCAGTACTTC.

The chain couples TRBV2 to TRBJ1-5; the D gene is possibly TRBD1 (5 bases). Germline CDR1 and CDR2: SNHLY and FYNNEI. This CDR3 comprises 15 residues. V lost 7 bases and J 11 bases, leaving 24 bases between the germline ends. The CDR3 sequence: CASIVTTAPGQSQHF. CDR3 DNA sequence: TGTGCCAGCATTGTGACGACAGCCCCTGGCCAGTCCCAGCATTTT.

As for this clonotype: At one end the junction does not follow the germline gene, possibly because of a read error. CDR3 DNA sequence: TGTGCCAGCAGCTTAATGCTCGGGGAGCTGTCCTTGGGTTTT. Translated, it gives CASSLMLGELSLGF. V is TRBV7-3 and J is TRBJ1-5, with D hard to call. Germline values: CDR1 SGHTA, CDR2 FQGTGA. The CDR3 sequence is 14 residues long.

In the case of this clonotype: Likely a read error: the CDR3 ends without its conserved phenylalanine or tryptophan. The limits of the CDR3 on the DNA are not certain, so only TCRdb's listed CDR3 is given. This rearrangement joins TRBV7-2 to TRBJ1-5; whether TRBD1, the table's D call, matches the DNA was not checked. CDR1 is SGHTA and CDR2 is FQGNSA in the germline V gene. The CDR3 is 13 amino acids in total, end residues counted. CDR3 sequence: CASSLDRHAAPGA.

The chain joins TRBV5-1 to TRBJ1-5; D is unresolved. Trimming pared 0 bases from V and 13 bases from J, leaving 26 bases between. Per germline, CDR1 SGHRS and CDR2 YFSETQ. This CDR3 region has 17 residues. CDR3 sequence reads: CASSLGPTSRGINEQHF. CDR3 DNA sequence: TGCGCCAGCAGCTTGGGTCCCACTAGCCGGGGTATCAATGAGCAGCATTTT.

The V gene is TRBV2, the J gene TRBJ2-5, with TRBD1 matching 7 bases. J was trimmed by 0 bases and V by 9 bases; bases with no gene match: 7. The germline V gene has CDR1 SNHLY and CDR2 FYNNEI. The CDR3 length is 14 residues. The DNA for the CDR3 is TGTGCCAGTACCCGGGACAGCTACCAAGAGACCCAGTACTTC. Translating it yields CASTRDSYQETQYF.

This clonotype was counted ten times or more. J is TRBJ2-6 and V is TRBV3-1; D is unclear. The germline V gene has CDR1 LGHDT and CDR2 YNNKEL (reference sequence). This CDR3 has 13 amino acids. Deletions cut 4 bases from V and 0 bases from J, with 1 base between. The CDR3 region is CASSLSGANVLTF. CDR3 nucleotide sequence: TGTGCCAGCAGCCTCTCTGGGGCCAACGTCCTGACTTTC.

Ten or more counts support this clonotype. This chain's CDR3 is CASNLQGYTEAFF. CDR3 nucleotide sequence: TGTGCCAGCAATCTACAGGGATACACTGAAGCTTTCTTT. The J gene is TRBJ1-1, the V gene TRBV6-1; tentatively, D is TRBD1 (6 bases). The germline V gene has CDR1 MNHNS and CDR2 SASEGT. V gave up 7 bases and J gave up 3 bases, with 12 bases separating them. The CDR3 covers 13 residues.

Ten or more counts support this clonotype. The chain carries TRBV6-5 and TRBJ2-7; D remains ambiguous. V lost 6 bases and J 3 bases, leaving 12 bases between the germline ends. CDR3 length: 13 amino acids. Germline assignment: CDR1 MNHEY and CDR2 SVGAGI. The CDR3: CASRNTVNYEQYF. Written as DNA, the CDR3 is TGTGCCAGCAGGAATACAGTGAACTACGAGCAGTACTTC.

This clonotype was counted ten times or more. The genes are TRBV10-1 and TRBJ2-4; 9 nucleotides line up with TRBD1. Germline V gene sequence: CDR1 WNHNN, CDR2 SYGVQD (reference sequence). The V segment lost 6 bases and the J segment 6 bases; nucleotides outside the gene matches: 9. The CDR3 length is 15 residues. The CDR3 spells CASSSTGGAGNIQYF. Written as DNA, the CDR3 is TGCGCCAGCAGCTCTACAGGGGGCGCGGGAAACATTCAGTACTTC.

This clonotype was detected many times. This chain uses TRBV7-2 with TRBJ1-6; TRBD1 might be the D (5 bases). Germline-derived CDR1 and CDR2 are SGHTA and FQGNSA. The CDR3 totals 11 residues. Trimming took off 7 bases at V and 14 bases at J, with 12 bases between the two ends. The CDR3 nucleotides are TGTGCCAGCACCGGGGCCGGGTCCCTCCACTTT. Residues: CASTGAGSLHF.

The rearrangement uses TRBV20-1 and TRBJ1-2; D is undetermined. Germline CDR1 reads DFQATT; CDR2 reads SNEGSKA (reference sequence). Trimming took 1 base from V and 4 from J, leaving 13 bases between them. This CDR3 is built from 14 residues. The CDR3 DNA reads as TGCAGTGCTAGAGGAGAGGAGACTTTCTATGGCTACACCTTC. Translated, it gives CSARGEETFYGYTF.

About this clonotype itself: The junction departs from the called germline gene at one end, perhaps through a read error. The rearrangement uses TRBV7-6 and TRBJ1-1; D not certain. CDR1 is SGHVS and CDR2 is FNYEAQ in the germline V gene. The CDR3 is 13 residues long. The CDR3 loop reads CASSLKRHTDTLF. The CDR3 nucleotides are TGTGCCAGCAGCCTGAAACGGCACACAGATACTCTCTTT.

As regards this clonotype: The conserved final phenylalanine or tryptophan is absent from the CDR3, which likely points to a read error. This chain links TRBV12-3 or TRBV12-4 with TRBJ2-2, with D tentatively TRBD1 or TRBD2 (6 bases each). The CDR3 is 17 residues long. V was clipped by 6 bases and J by 0 bases, with 17 bases between them. The CDR3 bases are TGTGCCAGCAGCGGTAAAAGGGGGGTCCCGAACACCGGGGAGCTGTTTCTT. Translation gives CASSGKRGVPNTGELFL.

The table lists this clonotype with a count of one. The junction departs from germline at one end; a sequencing error may be responsible. This sequence joins TRBV9 and TRBJ2-3, with a weak D call TRBD2 (6 bases). The CDR3 totals 15 residues. Germline CDR1 is SGDLS and CDR2 is YYNGEE. CDR3 sequence (DNA): TGTGCCAGCAGCTTTTTGGGGGGTAGCACTGATACGCAGTATTTT. Its translation: CASSFLGGSTDTQYF.

This clonotype has a count of ten or more. The V call is TRBV5-1, the J call TRBJ2-7; TRBD2 matches at 10 bases. The V segment lost 6 bases and the J segment 3 bases; nucleotides outside the gene matches: 6. The CDR3 totals 14 residues. CDR1 SGHRS and CDR2 YFSETQ come from the germline V gene. The CDR3 DNA follows: TGCGCCAGCACATTAGCGGGGGGTCTCTACGAGCAGTACTTC. Residues: CASTLAGGLYEQYF.

This clonotype was found a few times. V is TRBV29-1 and J is TRBJ2-7; D possibly matches TRBD1 or TRBD2 (5 bases each). Germline CDR1 and CDR2: SQVTM and ANQGSEA. V was pared by 0 bases and J by 7 bases, with 10 bases between. The length of the CDR3 is 12 residues. As DNA, the CDR3 is TGCAGCGTTGAAGATCAGGGACCGGAGCAGTACTTC. It specifies CSVEDQGPEQYF.

This clonotype was observed a single time. The rearrangement links TRBV11-3 to TRBJ1-2; a possible D gene is TRBD1 (6 bases). CDR1 and CDR2 (germline): SGHNT, YENEEA. Between the trimmed V and J ends, which lost 3 bases and 7 bases, there was a span of 15 bases. The CDR3 is 14 residues long. CDR3 in DNA: TGTGCCAGCAGCTTGGGGGCCGGGAAGAGTGGCTACACCTTC. Translation gives CASSLGAGKSGYTF.

The chain couples TRBV7-6 to TRBJ1-1; D is ambiguous. Germline V gives CDR1 SGHVS, CDR2 FNYEAQ. The CDR3 sequence is 12 residues long. The ends were cut back, 2 bases at V and 5 bases at J, with 6 bases in the middle. The CDR3 protein is CASSLKKTEAFF. The CDR3 DNA sequence: TGTGCCAGCAGCTTAAAAAAAACTGAAGCTTTCTTT.

Notes on this clonotype: Sequence at one end of the junction differs from germline and may be a read error. This rearrangement joins TRBV7-2 to TRBJ2-1; D remains unclear. The CDR3 length is 14 residues. Germline V CDR1 and CDR2: SGHTA, FQGNSA. CDR3 DNA sequence: TGTGCCAGCAGCTTGCAGCGACTCGGTGATAAGCAGTCCTTC. This gives the protein CASSLQRLGDKQSF.

The genes are TRBV25-1 and TRBJ2-3; TRBD2 matches at 7 bases. The CDR3 runs 13 residues. Germline assignment: CDR1 MGHDK and CDR2 SYGVNS. As DNA, the CDR3 is TGTACTGGTAGTGGTCCCGGCCTAGCGGTGCAGTATTTT. This gives the protein CTGSGPGLAVQYF. Looking up the rest from reference TRBV25-1 and TRBJ2-3 gives the full variable domain: EADIYQTPRYLVIGTGKKITLECSQTMGHDKMYWYQQDPGMELHLIHYSYGVNSTEKGDLSSESTVSRIRTEHFPLTLESARPSHTSQYLCTGSGPGLAVQYFGPGTRLTVL.

This clonotype was counted many times. The rearrangement joins TRBV7-2 to TRBJ2-1, with 12 nucleotides matching TRBD2. V trimming: 7 bases; J trimming: 4 bases; junction bases outside the gene matches: 8. The germline V gene encodes CDR1 SGHTA and CDR2 FQGNSA. The CDR3 runs 16 residues. CDR3 DNA: TGTGCCAGCACCATACGGACTAGCGGGGTTTACAATGAGCAGTTCTTC. It yields the protein CASTIRTSGVYNEQFF.

Note on this clonotype: The limits of the CDR3 on the DNA are not certain, so only TCRdb's listed CDR3 is given. The chain links TRBV12-3 or TRBV12-4 to TRBJ2-7; the DNA was not compared with TRBD2, the D call given in the table. The CDR3 contains 13 residues when both ends are counted. Here the CDR3 reads CASSTSLAGEQYF.